The T cell receptor beta chain under discussion was sequenced for a study of shared clonotypes between healthy human individuals (dated by TCRdb to the early 2020s). Notes on the research overall: The cohort included three men and a couple of women between 18 and 49 years of age. To increase sequencing depth and limit assay-specific biases, different laboratories used diverse techniques to prepare libraries and sequence TCR repertoires. To estimate repertoire size and how much clonotype sharing occurs between individuals, the study deeply sequenced the blood TCR repertoires of roughly 5 healthy adults. Leukapheresis yielded between about 0.94 and 8.9 billion PBMCs per donor.

Taken from cysteine to phenylalanine, the CDR3 has 14 residues. Only CDR3 DNA is held: 42 bases, read in frame from base 1. After removal of 1 base from V and 1 base from J, the junction retains 1 base not matched to a gene. Looking up the germline V gene yields CDR1 SGHRS and CDR2 YFSETQ. Overall results and qualifications from the work: Based on pairwise subsampling, the degree of clonotype sharing among donors was expected to be affected by sequencing depth. Because the study included only a small number of donors, the genetic and exposure-history diversity represented was limited. Sampling was restricted to blood, and TCR repertoires in tissue are likely to differ from TCR repertoires in blood.

Healthy HIV-negative adults with no recently reported acute infections or vaccinations were included as donors. Only Caucasian adults living in Nashville, Tennessee, USA were represented among the donors. For unsorted samples, 100 million or so PBMCs were counted, and genomic DNA was extracted using the QIAamp DNA Blood Mini kit. Blood was collected by leukapheresis, and PBMCs were isolated by Ficoll-Histopaque density gradient centrifugation and then cryopreserved in liquid nitrogen vapor phase. Using the deep immunoSEQ assay, TCR CDR3 regions were amplified from genomic DNA by multiplex PCR. Extracted genomic DNA from each cell subset was spread evenly across all wells of several immunoSEQ 96-well plates, with each plate serving as a replicate. For unsorted PBMC, each replicate PCR was loaded with approximately 300 ng genomic DNA, equivalent to 25,000 to 35,000 T cell genomes. Ten immunoSEQ deep assay plates were used to sequence the unsorted PBMC genomic DNA. Purified libraries were measured with a Qubit 3.0 fluorometer, size-checked on a Bioanalyzer 2100, and measured again with the KAPA Library Quantification kit. Every immunoSEQ 96-well plate was sequenced on a dedicated single-read 150-cycle Illumina NextSeq 550 flow cell. For the original study's pipeline: Because the immunoSEQ output included only junctional sequences and no quality scores, the filtering could not be the same as the filtering used for full-length reads. To assign V/J genes and CDR3, sequences were annotated against IMGT germline references using PyIR, a Python wrapper for IgBLAST v1.9. Reads with weak V/J assignments (E-value above 1e-6), missing CDR3, stop codons, out-of-frame junctions, or ambiguous translated residues were removed. A V3J clonotype was defined by an identical inferred V gene, J gene, and CDR3 amino acid sequence. Percentage overlap between repertoires was computed as shared unique clonotypes divided by the size of the smaller repertoire. RTK rarefaction, the Chao1 estimator, and Recon v2.1 estimates of unobserved clonotypes were used to assess repertoire richness. Here the immuneACCESS table is served through TCRdb, limited to in-frame sequences with V and J called. Missing clones are a known gap in these copies; in checked studies unresolved V genes cover under half, and the rest lacks a known reason. V and J calls and clone size follow that table, whereas D and trimming were derived from the DNA. For this sample there are about 490,000 clones; 75% to 85% appear just once. In total, the top ten clones hold over 10% of the sample.

In regard to this clone: No antigen is known for it. Per-nucleotide qualities are absent, and no much larger clonotype sits a single base away. Other DNA sequences in the same sample also yield this CDR3.

This sequence originates from a middle-aged woman in good health. Some clones in this sample may be carry-over from other donors' samples. The chain joins TRBV5-1 to TRBJ2-7; TRBD2 lines up with 8 middle nucleotides. The sequenced sample was PBMCs. The nucleotides are TGCGCCAGCAGCTTGACTAGCGGTTCCTACGAGCAGTACTTC. Translated, it gives CASSLTSGSYEQYF.